These T cell receptor beta chains were read from a single sample in a study of T cells after posttransplantation cyclophosphamide. Produced via immunoSEQ multiplex PCR; TCRdb's table is partial and in-frame only. The sample has more than 9,000 clones, approximately 86% seen once. The sample was CD4+ T cells sorted from PBMCs, taken after allogeneic stem cell transplant with posttransplant cyclophosphamide. These receptors were collected from a male patient between 25 and 39 years old who received an allogeneic stem cell transplant from a related donor, was CMV-positive, and had acute GVHD only. Some T cells here may be from the graft donor. Each CDR3 is given with its conserved first and last residue. A D gene is named only where the DNA matches it firmly. The size entry is marked missing in some rows and otherwise reads once, few, many or a size class.

>TRBV19|.|.|TRBJ1-1
TGTGCCAGTTCTCGACAGTTCTTGGAGAACACTGAAGCTTTCTTT
CASSRQFLENTEAFF
>TRBV11-3|.|.|TRBJ2-3
TGTGCCAGCAGCTTAGACGGTAGCGTAGGCACAGATACGCAGTATTTT
CASSLDGSVGTDTQYF
>TRBV29-1|.|TRBD1|TRBJ2-1
TGCAGCGTCGAAGGACAGGGGGCGAGAAATAGTGTACCCTACAATGAGCAGTTCTTC
CSVEGQGARNSVPYNEQFF
>TRBV4-2|.|.|TRBJ2-7
TGTGCCAGCAGCCAAGGTAGATACGAGCAGTACTTC
CASSQGRYEQYF
>TRBV5-1|.|.|TRBJ2-5
TGCGCCAGCAGCTTGGGCACACAAGAGACCCAGTACTTC
CASSLGTQETQYF
>TRBV5-6|.|.|TRBJ2-7
TGTGCCAGCAGCCGGACAGTTCGGGACGAGCAGTACTTC
CASSRTVRDEQYF
>TRBV15|.|TRBD2|TRBJ2-1
TGTGCCACCAGCAGAGGTCTAGCGGGGGGCACTGAGCAGTTCTTC
CATSRGLAGGTEQFF
>TRBV25-1|.|TRBD1|TRBJ1-2
TGTGCCAGCAGTTGGGAACAGGGGACTAACTATGGCTACACCTTC
CASSWEQGTNYGYTF
>TRBV7-9|.|TRBD1|TRBJ2-7
TGTGCCAGCAGCTTGGGGTCCGGGACAGGCGAATACGAGCAGTACTTC
CASSLGSGTGEYEQYF
>TRBV7-2|.|.|TRBJ1-6
TGTGCCAGCAGCTTAGAGGAGGTCTCACCCCTCCACTTT
CASSLEEVSPLHF
>TRBV30|.|.|TRBJ1-2
TGTGCCTGGGGGGGCCTGGGGTGGTCGAAAGGCTACACCTTC
CAWGGLGWSKGYTF
>TRBV10-3|.|TRBD1|TRBJ1-3
TGTGCCATCAGGCCGGGACAGAGCTCTGGAAACACCATATATTTT
CAIRPGQSSGNTIYF
>TRBV5-6|.|TRBD2|TRBJ2-1
TGTGCCAGCAGCTCGGCCTGGCGGGGGGTAGACACCTACAATGAGCAGTTCTTC
CASSSAWRGVDTYNEQFF
>TRBV27|.|.|TRBJ1-6
TGTGCCAGTGCGTCCCAAGATTCCCCCCTCCACTTT
CASASQDSPLHF
>TRBV19|few|TRBD1|TRBJ2-1
TGTGCCAGTACCGCTCGGGACAGACCCTACAATGAGCAGTTCTTC
CASTARDRPYNEQFF
>TRBV11-3|.|.|TRBJ1-2
TGTGCCAGCAGTTTAACAGGGTCAATCTGTGGCTACACCTTC
CASSLTGSICGYTF
>TRBV7-3|.|TRBD2|TRBJ2-1
TGTGCCAGCAGCTACTTAGCGGGGGGGGCCTACAATGAGCAGTTCTTC
CASSYLAGGAYNEQFF
>TRBV19|large|TRBD1|TRBJ2-1
TGTGCCAGTAGTACCCATCGGACAGGGTGGTATGATGAGCAGTTCTTC
CASSTHRTGWYDEQFF
>TRBV13|.|TRBD1|TRBJ2-1
TGTGCCAGCAGCTTAGATCTCGGACAGGGTTACTACAATGAGCAGTTCTTC
CASSLDLGQGYYNEQFF
>TRBV19|.|TRBD1|TRBJ1-4
TGTGCCAGCCGGGGACAGATTAATGAAAAACTGTTTTTT
CASRGQINEKLFF
>TRBV5-4|.|.|TRBJ1-4
TGTGCCAGCAGCTACGCAAGTCGGGGTAATGAAAAACTGTTTTTT
CASSYASRGNEKLFF
>TRBV2|once|TRBD2|TRBJ2-3
TGTGCCAGCGTCAGCCTTGGGACTAGTCTTTTGGGTGATACGCAGTATTTT
CASVSLGTSLLGDTQYF
>TRBV12-5|.|TRBD1|TRBJ1-5
TGTGCTAGTTCCCTGACAGGGCTCCAGCCCCAGCATTTT
CASSLTGLQPQHF
>TRBV30|.|.|TRBJ2-5
TGTGCCTGGAGTGCTGAGGAGGAGACCCAGTACTTC
CAWSAEEETQYF
>TRBV15|.|TRBD1|TRBJ1-5
TGTGCCACCAGCTCCGACAGGGGGCGGTATAGCAATCAGCCCCAGCATTTT
CATSSDRGRYSNQPQHF
>TRBV5-1|.|.|TRBJ2-5
TGCGCCAGCAGCTTGGACAGAAACCAAGAGACCCAGTACTTC
CASSLDRNQETQYF
>TRBV5-4|.|.|TRBJ2-3
TGTGCCAGCAGCTTTGGCCAGGTCGCAGATACGCAGTATTTT
CASSFGQVADTQYF
>TRBV7-2|.|TRBD2|TRBJ2-5
TGTGCCAGCAGCTTCGGTAGCGGGGGGCAAGAGACCCAGTACTTC
CASSFGSGGQETQYF
>TRBV6-5|.|TRBD1|TRBJ1-6
TGTGCCAGCAGTTACACCCAGGGGGCGCTTTCACCCCTCCACTTT
CASSYTQGALSPLHF
>TRBV28|.|.|TRBJ2-5
TGTGCCAGCAGAAGGGGGTGGGAGACCCAGTACTTC
CASRRGWETQYF
>TRBV19|.|.|TRBJ1-6
TGTGCCAGTAGGCCAGGACAGCGAAATAATTCACCCCTCCACTTT
CASRPGQRNNSPLHF
>TRBV6-6|.|TRBD1|TRBJ1-2
TGTGCCAGCAGTTACACACAGGGGGCGTCGAATGGCTACACCTTC
CASSYTQGASNGYTF
>TRBV5-4|.|TRBD1|TRBJ2-7
TGTGCCAGCAGCGATGGGACAGCAGGCCGTGCGACATACGAGCAGTACTTC
CASSDGTAGRATYEQYF
>TRBV4-1|.|.|TRBJ1-5
TGCGCCAGCAGCCTAGACCAGGCAGTTGGCAATCAGCCCCAGCATTTT
CASSLDQAVGNQPQHF
>TRBV19|.|TRBD1|TRBJ1-4
TGTGCCAGTAGTAAGACAGGGAACGAAAAACTGTTTTTT
CASSKTGNEKLFF
>TRBV6-5|.|.|TRBJ1-5
TGTGCCAGCAGTTCCCCACGGACGGGAAATCAGCCCCAGCATTTT
CASSSPRTGNQPQHF
>TRBV7-8|.|.|TRBJ2-3
TGTGCCAGCAGCTTCCTAGCGAGATTCACAGATACGCAGTATTTT
CASSFLARFTDTQYF